The clone carrying this TCR beta chain was picked up many times. V was cut by 3 bases and J by 0 bases, with 14 bases left in between. This CDR3 has 15 residues. The germline V gene encodes CDR1 DFQATT and CDR2 SNEGSKA (reference sequence). Constant-region reverse primers amplified full-length variable regions, followed by semi-nested Nested Universal Primer A PCR. MiXCR was run by TCRdb on the 5' RACE reads, yielding one entry per CDR3 protein. The data show about 40,000 distinct CDR3 sequences, under 20% seen once. The rearrangement links TRBV20-1 to TRBJ2-5; D tentatively reads TRBD1 or TRBD2 (5 bases each). The sequenced sample was naive CD4+ T cells sorted from a lymph node. Subset noted: naive CD4+ T cells, CD4+CD45RA+CD25-. The sequence was obtained from a female donor with breast cancer. CDR3 region: CSASTGTPYQETQYF. CDR3 coding DNA: TGCAGTGCTAGTACCGGGACCCCGTACCAAGAGACCCAGTACTTC.